This section outlines one TCR beta chain sequence together with its context. No antigen is known for it. No base quality values were provided; no much bigger clone lies one nucleotide off. From cysteine to phenylalanine, the CDR3 is 17 amino acids long. Of all the DNA, just the CDR3 is kept, 51 bases in frame from base 1. CDR1 SGDLS and CDR2 YYNGEE were looked up in the germline V gene. Unmatched junction bases come to 10, with V trimmed by 5 bases and J by 7 bases. This entry belongs to a study of cytomegalovirus exposure and HLA in healthy donors (dated by TCRdb to between 2016 and 2019). Notes on the research overall: An earlier analysis of approximately 600 of the donors reported 276 Gb of sequence data and some 120 million unique TCR beta sequences from roughly 180 million T cells. Alongside the repertoire data, information on donor age, sex, ethnicity and CMV serostatus was compiled. Across approximately 420 genotyped donors of the cohort, an average of 235,054 unique TCR beta nucleotide sequences per donor were sequenced, and around 19% of those sequences were non-productive. The study profiled the T cell repertoires of some 610 subjects by immunosequencing and related them to cytomegalovirus serostatus. The genetic ancestry cluster associated with self-reported Caucasian donors included 65% to 90% of the 398 genotyped donors. A later genetic analysis used genome-wide SNP genotypes for about 65% of the 666 donors, treating that subset as a discovery cohort. Besides the first cohort of 666 subjects, a separate validation cohort made up of roughly 120 different subjects was used. An early release covering 550 to 700 HLA-typed donors comprised about 310 gigabases of sequencing data and 65 million to 100 million unique TCR sequences. Typing coverage varied by locus: roughly 629-640 donors for A, B, C, DRB1 and DQB1; about 520 for DQA1; approximately 570 for DPA1; roughly 450 for DPB1. Rather than using new phenotypic data, the later analysis identified candidate immune exposures from TCR beta sequences and from how often those sequences occurred across donors. All discovery cohort repertoires had been generated using a single sequencing platform. The study combined high-throughput TCR immunosequencing, statistical association of individual TCRs with disease status, and machine learning to predict cytomegalovirus infection status. Both class I and class II loci were covered by HLA typing, at four-digit resolution. Because of strong linkage in the cohort, five DR-DQ haplotypes were treated as single units for association and clustering. To decide whether each TCR beta V gene segment behaved as functional or pseudogenic, an earlier analysis of 587 of the donors relied on high-throughput TCR beta sequencing. A later analysis re-examined previously published TCR beta repertoires from several hundred donors and added high-resolution HLA genotyping to investigate patterns of TCR occurrence. The study aimed to test whether cataloging public T cell receptors could reveal signatures of past pathogen exposure.

Summary of the overall study and its limitations: The classifier was reported to diagnose cytomegalovirus status with high specificity and sensitivity in both the original cohort and the validation cohort. In an earlier analysis of some 500 of the donors, most TCR beta V segments were observed in productive rearrangements about 87% or about 30% of the time, broadly matching IMGT annotations. The earlier analysis of around 600 of the donors excluded approximately 15 rarely observed V segments, including chromosome 9 orphons, because counts were too low. In a later analysis, around 15,000 TCR beta sequences were associated with specific HLA alleles at a false discovery rate of 0.05. An association between a missense DCLRE1C variant and V-gene and J-gene trimming of TCR beta chains was found in a later genetic analysis and replicated in an independent cohort. In the study, some 160 TCR beta chains were listed as associated with cytomegalovirus. A further reported finding was that TCR beta sequences accurately predicted the HLA-A and HLA-B alleles for most subjects in the first cohort. Compared with the approximately 710-donor mean, donors in an Asian-associated ancestry cluster had fewer N-insertions in productive TCRs, according to a later genetic analysis. Because HLA typing was unavailable for some donors at each locus, only the typed subset was used in association tests. When HLA alleles, especially DR and DQ, strongly co-occurred, TCR associations were difficult to assign to individual alleles. In a later analysis, the rate of TCR association differed among HLA loci, with DRB1 alleles having the most associated TCRs and HLA-C alleles having the fewest. In a later analysis, HLA-associated TCR beta chains showed more clonal expansion and lower generation probabilities than non-associated chains that were equally common. In a later analysis, several top co-occurrence clusters were reported to appear linked to parvovirus B19, influenza, CMV and Epstein-Barr virus. Across donors, most TCR sequences were observed very rarely, whereas some public TCRs were present in many individuals. Three of the identified cytomegalovirus-associated TCR beta chains were confirmed in vitro to be specific for cytomegalovirus antigens. Most CMV-associated TCR beta chains appeared to be HLA-restricted in a later analysis, and the HLA associations seemed to be driven largely by CMV exposure. The presence/absence analyses assumed that sequencing depth was roughly uniform across donors, and that assumption may not be true. Some IMGT-functional V segments, including TRBV6-2 and TRBV6-3, could not be told apart with the 87-base-pair reads, so those segments were excluded. The cohort was sequenced for TCR beta chains only, and without alpha or paired-chain data the features that could be detected were limited. The only immune exposure information available for the cohort was CMV serostatus. The authors suggested that the approach could potentially be generalized to other disease states and immunological phenotypes. Correlated functional status among segregating V segments might be attributable to linkage disequilibrium, but an unknown experimental factor could not be ruled out. The sequencing pipeline was judged likely to have produced a cluster of highly shared sequence variants as a technical artifact.

The cohort was made up of 666 healthy bone marrow donors. Cohort members were all nominally healthy when sampled, although unrecorded immune exposures were likely present. The donor tested CMV seronegative and was one of the 352 seronegative cohort members. Every donor gave a peripheral blood sample, and the peripheral blood mononuclear cells from that sample were used for TCR beta sequencing. Genomic DNA extraction from the blood cell samples was performed with the Qiagen DNeasy Blood Extraction Kit. The receptor library was made with the immunoSEQ multiplex PCR assay. A mixture of 60 forward primers for TCR Vbeta segments and 13 reverse primers for TCR Jbeta segments was used in the multiplex PCR. The CDR3 region of rearranged TCR beta genes was amplified from genomic DNA by a multiplex PCR assay. On the Illumina HiSeq System, the amplified TCR beta libraries were sequenced as 87-base-pair reads. In the original analysis: In a later analysis, tens of millions of unique TCR beta chains were counted across the 500 to 700 repertoires, and roughly 10 million of these chains were shared by at least two donors. A nearest-neighbor algorithm error-corrected the raw reads and collapsed the reads into unique sequences, merging closely related sequences to remove PCR and sequencing errors. CDR3 sequences were aligned to IMGT reference sequences to assign V, D and J gene segments. Each retained sequence needed at least a six-nucleotide match to both a V gene segment and a J gene segment. Rearrangements were classified as productive when the CDR3 lacked stop codons and remained in frame with V and J, and all other rearrangements were classified as non-productive. Following IMGT convention, CDR3 was defined as the stretch from the second conserved V-encoded cysteine up to the conserved J-encoded phenylalanine. In an earlier analysis of around 540 of the donors, sequences lacking an unambiguous match to a single V gene segment were excluded. An earlier analysis of approximately 590 of the donors classified V segments as functional when productive rearrangements were above 56.7% and as segregating when the standard deviation between donors was above 5%. A statistical classification framework was built to diagnose cytomegalovirus status from the catalog of TCR beta chain sequences. In a later analysis, V and J genes were assigned by comparing TCR nucleotide sequences against IMGT/GENE-DB human TR gene sequences. A later analysis assigned CDR3 sequences and most-parsimonious VDJ recombination scenarios with the TCRdist pipeline. In a later analysis, every TCR beta chain was defined by the combination of its CDR3 amino acid sequence and its V-gene family, and reads without a unique V-gene family were dropped. In a later analysis, 550 to 650 highly shared, low-generation-probability nucleotide sequences were removed to address suspected cross-contamination and a sequencing artifact. In a later analysis, a clonal expansion index for each public chain was calculated from normalized within-repertoire ranks of inferred template counts. Generation probabilities in a later analysis came from a VDJ recombination model fitted to out-of-frame rearrangements, and those results were checked against IGoR. A later analysis scored TCR-TCR, TCR-HLA and TCR-CMV co-occurrence with hypergeometric tests, applying a repertoire-size bias correction to TCR pairs. To estimate false discovery rates, a later analysis permuted the HLA or CMV assignments 20 times. In a later analysis, co-occurring TCRs were grouped using DBSCAN, and TCRdist sequence similarity was added for clustering within HLA-allele-positive subsets. Co-occurrence clustering excluded repertoires with fewer than 30,000 or more than 120,000 public chains, plus five with anomalous nucleotide sharing. Held by TCRdb, this immuneACCESS table contains in-frame sequences only and omits some clones. Under half of the omission traces to an unresolved V gene where checked; the cause of the rest is unknown. V and J calls and clone size are given by that table; D and trimming were obtained from the DNA. This sample holds about 200,000 clones; more than 75% were observed only once. Approximately 2.5% of the sample is held by the ten biggest clonotypes.

Rearrangement joined TRBV9 to TRBJ2-1, with TRBD2 identical over 15 junction bases. This receptor was obtained from a woman aged 40 to 50 in good health and CMV-seronegative. Sequenced: PBMCs. The CDR3 region has the sequence CASRPGLAGGPGNEQFF. In nucleotides, the sequence is TGTGCCAGCAGACCCGGACTAGCGGGAGGGCCGGGAAATGAGCAGTTCTTC.